Following are 12 T cell receptor beta chains from one sample sequenced in a study of CD8 T cells in ankylosing spondylitis (dated by TCRdb to 2017 to 2019). Receptors were amplified or captured by 5' RACE. The sample was run on an Illumina HiSeq 2500. TCRdb trimmed public reads at Q25 via fastp, called clones via MiXCR and kept in-frame beta chains. Entries are consolidated by CDR3 protein sequence, retaining the most common genes and DNA. In this sample the table shows some 340,000 distinct CDR3 sequences, roughly 15% of which occur a single time. The top ten hold approximately 1% of the sample. Sequenced sample: blood, either unsorted or a sorted T cell fraction (not recorded which). Receptor source: a male donor with ankylosing spondylitis or in good health (not recorded which).

The rearrangement joins TRBV7-2 to TRBJ2-1; no firm D call. Germline CDR1 and CDR2: SGHTA and FQGNSA. V was pared by 1 base and J by 8 bases, with 12 bases between. The CDR3 covers 14 residues. The DNA of the CDR3 is TGTGCCAGCAGCTTAGGGCCGGATTACCATGAGCAGTTCTTC. Its protein product is CASSLGPDYHEQFF.

In its sample, this clonotype was seen a few times. The rearrangement links TRBV25-1 to TRBJ2-1, with TRBD2 identical over 11 bases. The CDR3 runs 14 residues. Per germline, CDR1 MGHDK and CDR2 SYGVNS. The V segment lost 4 bases and the J segment 14 bases; nucleotides outside the gene matches: 10. CDR3 residues: CASSGMTSGAGEFF. The CDR3 nucleotides are TGTGCCAGCAGTGGGATGACTAGCGGGGCGGGGGAGTTCTTC.

V is TRBV5-1 and J is TRBJ2-3; D uncertain. Trimming shortened V by 4 bases and J by 6 bases, and 12 bases separated the two germline ends. Germline lookup yields CDR1 SGHRS and CDR2 YFSETQ. This CDR3 contains 13 residues. The CDR3 region has the DNA TGCGCCAGCAGCCCCATAGATCAGGATACGCAGTATTTT. Residues: CASSPIDQDTQYF.

In this sample, this clonotype turned up many times. The chain couples TRBV4-2 to TRBJ2-1, with TRBD2 matching 15 bases. The ends lost 4 bases at V and 6 bases at J; junction bases unmatched: 4. CDR1 is LGHNA, CDR2 YNFKEQ, per germline. The CDR3 consists of 16 residues. This CDR3 reads CASSPGTSGRPNEQFF. CDR3 DNA: TGTGCCAGCAGCCCGGGGACTAGCGGGAGGCCCAATGAGCAGTTCTTC.

As regards this clonotype: A much larger clone sits a single nucleotide away, making a read error possible. The chain couples TRBV29-1 to TRBJ2-2, with TRBD1 matching 8 bases. After removal of 4 bases from V and 6 bases from J, the junction contained 10 bases not matched to a gene. This CDR3 region has 15 residues. In germline, CDR1 is SQVTM, CDR2 ANQGSEA. The CDR3 loop is CSVGLIQGAAGELFF. The DNA of the CDR3 is TGCAGCGTTGGTCTTATTCAGGGGGCGGCCGGGGAGCTGTTTTTT.

This clonotype was detected ten times or more. This chain uses TRBV28 with TRBJ1-5; D gene uncertain. This CDR3 spans 14 amino acids. Per germline, CDR1 MDHEN and CDR2 SYDVKM. Between the trimmed V and J ends, which lost 6 bases and 7 bases, there was a span of 16 bases. CDR3 protein: CASRVRARSQPQHF. The CDR3 DNA sequence: TGTGCCAGCAGGGTAAGGGCCCGCTCCCAGCCCCAGCATTTT. The whole variable domain, remainder taken from reference TRBV28 and TRBJ1-5, is DVKVTQSSRYLVKRTGEKVFLECVQDMDHENMFWYRQDPGLGLRLIYFSYDVKMKEKGDIPEGYSVSREKKERFSLILESASTNQTSMYLCASRVRARSQPQHFGDGTRLSIL.

This clonotype was counted only a few times. The J gene is TRBJ1-1, the V gene TRBV11-2; no firm D call. The CDR3 sequence is 14 residues long. CDR1 and CDR2 from the germline V gene are SGHAT and FQNNGV. The V end lost 0 bases, the J end lost 4 bases, and 9 bases lay between the germline ends. Here the CDR3 DNA reads TGTGCCAGCAGCTTAGAAAACTGGGTCACTGAAGCTTTCTTT. This translates into CASSLENWVTEAFF.

This clonotype was observed a handful of times. This chain connects TRBV3-1 to TRBJ1-6; D gene unclear. The CDR3 has 12 amino acids. Germline loops: CDR1 LGHDT, CDR2 YNNKEL (reference sequence). V lost 2 bases, J lost 14 bases, and 10 bases lay in between. This CDR3 reads CASSQHGGTLHF. CDR3 DNA sequence: TGTGCCAGCAGCCAACATGGTGGAACCCTCCACTTT.

The J gene is TRBJ2-5, the V gene TRBV20-1; TRBD1 matches at 9 bases. Per germline, CDR1 DFQATT and CDR2 SNEGSKA (reference sequence). J gave up 5 bases and V 5 bases, and 9 bases lay outside the gene matches. This CDR3 has 14 residues. The CDR3 nucleotides are TGCAGTGCTCCGAAACAGGGGGCCTGGGAGACCCAGTACTTC. It yields the protein CSAPKQGAWETQYF.

The chain uses TRBV30 and TRBJ2-3, with a weak D call TRBD2 (6 bases). Trimming cost V 4 bases and J 6 bases, with 11 bases left between them. Germline V lookup: CDR1 GTSNPN, CDR2 SVGIG (reference sequence). The CDR3 contains 12 residues. CDR3 region: CAWKALADTQYF. The CDR3 nucleotides are TGTGCCTGGAAGGCGCTAGCGGATACGCAGTATTTT.

In its sample, this clonotype was seen a few times. This sequence joins TRBV6-1 and TRBJ2-5; D call uncertain. The V gene lost 10 bases and the J gene lost 6 bases, with 21 bases spanning the gap. The CDR3 loop spans 14 amino acids. From germline, CDR1 is MNHNS and CDR2 SASEGT. The CDR3 bases are TGTGCCACCGCGAGGCCTACCGAGAGAAAGACCCAGTACTTC. This translates into CATARPTERKTQYF.

The chain is built from TRBV2 and TRBJ2-7, with D possibly matching TRBD1 (6 bases). V was clipped by 6 bases and J by 5 bases, with 17 bases between them. The CDR3 covers 14 residues. Germline CDR1 SNHLY, CDR2 FYNNEI. The CDR3, as DNA: TGTGCCAGCAGGCTTCACAGGGAAGCGAACGAGCAGTACTTC. This gives the protein CASRLHREANEQYF.